One sample yielded the 29 T cell receptor beta chains listed below, sequenced in a study of blood T cell repertoires in COVID-19. The repertoire was sequenced with immunoSEQ multiplex PCR; TCRdb's copy has only in-frame clones and lacks some. The sample lists around 100,000 clones; more than 65% were seen once. The specimen was peripheral blood. The receptor source for this set is a woman aged 70-85 years with acute or convalescent COVID-19.

This sequence joins TRBV9 and TRBJ1-1; D may be TRBD1 (5 bases). CDR1 SGDLS and CDR2 YYNGEE come from the germline V gene. This CDR3 region has 14 residues. V was clipped by 3 bases and J by 0 bases, with 9 bases between them. The CDR3 sequence: CASSGTSMNTEAFF. CDR3 sequence (DNA): TGTGCCAGCAGCGGGACAAGCATGAACACTGAAGCTTTCTTT.

The V gene is TRBV15, the J gene TRBJ2-3; D gene unclear. Germline V gene sequence: CDR1 LNHNV, CDR2 YYDKDF (reference sequence). V shed 4 bases and J shed 5 bases, with 4 bases lying between them. This CDR3 is built from 11 residues. The CDR3 sequence is CATSILDTQYF. CDR3 coding DNA: TGTGCCACCAGCATTCTAGATACGCAGTATTTT.

This clone was seen a handful of times. The chain links TRBV7-2 to TRBJ1-3; D unclear. The V end lost 6 bases, the J end lost 7 bases, and 10 bases lay between the germline ends. Germline V gene data show CDR1 as SGHTA and CDR2 as FQGNSA. The CDR3 contains 12 residues. The CDR3 coding sequence is TGTGCCAGCAGAGAAAGCCCCAACACCATATATTTT. Translating gives CASRESPNTIYF.

This clone was recorded a few times. The rearrangement uses TRBV28 and TRBJ1-5; D not resolved. The CDR3 is 14 residues long. Germline V gene lookup returns CDR1 MDHEN and CDR2 SYDVKM. The germline V and J ends were trimmed by 4 bases and 6 bases, with 13 bases remaining between them. CDR3 protein: CASSSPALGQPQHF. DNA for the CDR3: TGTGCCAGCAGTTCCCCAGCGCTCGGTCAGCCCCAGCATTTT.

This sequence joins TRBV19 and TRBJ1-5; 7 positions match TRBD1. J was trimmed by 7 bases and V by 7 bases; bases with no gene match: 4. CDR3 size: 12 residues. Germline loops: CDR1 LNHDA, CDR2 SQIVND (reference sequence). The CDR3 DNA follows: TGTGCCAGTAAGGAAGGGGGCCAGCCCCAGCATTTT. Translated: CASKEGGQPQHF.

The chain combines TRBV6-4 with TRBJ2-3; D is perhaps TRBD1 (5 bases). Germline CDR1 and CDR2: MRHNA and SNTAGT. V was cut by 2 bases and J by 2 bases, with 5 bases left in between. The CDR3 has 13 residues. The CDR3 is CASSDGATDTQYF. The DNA for the CDR3 is TGTGCCAGCAGTGACGGGGCCACAGATACGCAGTATTTT.

This clone was counted only a few times. This sequence joins TRBV3-1 (or the pseudogene TRBV3-2) and TRBJ1-2, with 7 bases identical to TRBD1. V shed 1 base and J 4 bases; nucleotides not matched to a gene: 9. The CDR3 is made up of 16 amino acids. Germline loops: CDR1 LGHDT, CDR2 YNNKEL (reference sequence). CDR3 in DNA: TGTGCCAGCAGCCAAGGCGGGACAGCCACTCTCTATGGCTACACCTTC. Amino acid sequence: CASSQGGTATLYGYTF.

This chain connects TRBV4-1 to TRBJ1-2; 9 nucleotides match TRBD1. The J segment lost 3 bases and the V segment lost 4 bases, leaving 0 bases of the junction unmatched. The CDR3 loop spans 13 amino acids. CDR1 is MGHRA and CDR2 is YSYEKL in the germline V gene. This chain's CDR3 is CASSRDRDYGYTF. In nucleotides, the CDR3 is TGCGCCAGCAGCCGGGACAGGGACTATGGCTACACCTTC.

This chain joins TRBV20-1 and TRBJ1-2; D is unclear. Germline CDR1 and CDR2: DFQATT and SNEGSKA (reference sequence). V was trimmed by 8 bases and J by 8 bases, leaving 6 bases between them. CDR3 length: 8 residues. Here the CDR3 reads CSSEGYTF. CDR3 sequence (DNA): TGCAGTTCGGAGGGCTACACCTTC.

The rearrangement joins TRBV5-6 to TRBJ1-2; 12 bases align to TRBD1. V lost 0 bases, J lost 7 bases, and 1 base stayed unmatched. From germline, CDR1 is SGHDT and CDR2 YYEEEE. The CDR3 extends over 14 amino acids. CDR3 DNA: TGTGCCAGCAGCTTGGGGGACAGGGGGCTTGGCTACACCTTC. Translating gives CASSLGDRGLGYTF.

The chain links TRBV9 to TRBJ1-3; perhaps TRBD1 as D (6 bases). Germline CDR1 reads SGDLS; CDR2 reads YYNGEE. The ends were cut back, 3 bases at V and 2 bases at J, with 15 bases in the middle. The CDR3 is made up of 16 amino acids. CDR3 protein: CASSAGGGVAGNTIYF. CDR3 bases: TGTGCCAGCAGCGCGGGAGGGGGGGTGGCTGGAAACACCATATATTTT.

The CDR3, as DNA: TGTGCCAGCAGCGGTAGAACGGATACGCAGTATTTT. The encoded protein is CASSGRTDTQYF. The chain uses TRBV7-3 and TRBJ2-3; D ambiguous. Per the germline V gene, CDR1 is SGHTA and CDR2 is FQGTGA. Trimming removed 5 bases at V and 6 bases at J, with 9 bases between. The CDR3 is made up of 12 amino acids. Drawing the rest from reference TRBV7-3 and TRBJ2-3, the complete variable domain is GAGVSQTPSNKVTEKGKYVELRCDPISGHTALYWYRQSLGQGPEFLIYFQGTGAADDSGLPNDRFFAVRPEGSVSTLKIQRTERGDSAVYLCASSGRTDTQYFGPGTRLTVL.

The rearrangement joins TRBV6-5 to TRBJ2-6; TRBD1 might be the D (5 bases). CDR1 and CDR2 from the germline V gene are MNHEY and SVGAGI. V shed 5 bases and J shed 6 bases, with 8 bases lying between them. CDR3 length equals 13 residues. The DNA of the CDR3 is TGTGCCAGCAGTAGGGGAACGGCCAACGTCCTGACTTTC. Residues: CASSRGTANVLTF.

This clone occurred a few times. This CDR3 is CASSHADRNTEAFF. The CDR3 nucleotides read TGTGCCAGCAGCCATGCCGACAGGAACACTGAAGCTTTCTTT. V is TRBV3-1 (or the pseudogene TRBV3-2) and J is TRBJ1-1; a weak D match, TRBD1 (5 bases). This CDR3 has 14 amino acids. Germline CDR1 reads LGHDT; CDR2 reads YNNKEL (reference sequence). Trimming cost V 3 bases and J 1 base, with 9 bases left between them.

The chain links TRBV5-1 to TRBJ1-3; D not certain. CDR3 length: 14 residues. The V gene lost 0 bases and the J gene lost 4 bases, with 8 bases spanning the gap. Germline V lookup: CDR1 SGHRS, CDR2 YFSETQ. CDR3 region: CASSLDLQGNTIYF. The CDR3 nucleotides read TGCGCCAGCAGCTTGGATCTACAGGGAAACACCATATATTTT. The variable domain in full, with the rest retrieved from reference TRBV5-1 and TRBJ1-3, is KAGVTQTPRYLIKTRGQQVTLSCSPISGHRSVSWYQQTPGQGLQFLFEYFSETQRNKGNFPGRFSGRQFSNSRSEMNVSTLELGDSALYLCASSLDLQGNTIYFGEGSWLTVV.

There are many counts of this clone. The genes are TRBV4-1 and TRBJ1-5; the D is unclear. This CDR3 contains 16 residues. CDR1 is MGHRA and CDR2 is YSYEKL in the germline V gene. The germline V and J ends were trimmed by 2 bases and 2 bases, with 13 bases remaining between them. CDR3 coding DNA: TGCGCCAGCAGCCAAACGGAGCTTCGAGGCAATCAGCCCCAGCATTTT. It codes for CASSQTELRGNQPQHF.

The chain uses TRBV10-3 and TRBJ1-5; 7 bases agree with TRBD1. The J segment lost 1 base and the V segment lost 6 bases, leaving 6 bases of the junction unmatched. CDR1 and CDR2 from the germline V gene are ENHRY and SYGVKD. CDR3 length: 15 amino acids. The CDR3 here is CAIRETGQSNQPQHF. As DNA, the CDR3 is TGTGCCATCAGAGAGACAGGGCAAAGCAATCAGCCCCAGCATTTT.

The genes are TRBV2 and TRBJ1-5; D possibly corresponds to TRBD1 (6 bases). The length of the CDR3 is 13 residues. V lost 7 bases to trimming and J lost 4 bases, with 11 bases between them. Germline CDR1 SNHLY, CDR2 FYNNEI. This chain's CDR3 is CASTGQNNQPQHF. The DNA for the CDR3 is TGTGCCAGCACAGGACAGAATAATCAGCCCCAGCATTTT.

The count of this clone is one. CDR3 in amino acids: CASSYVAEETQYF. The CDR3 DNA follows: TGTGCCAGTAGTTATGTAGCGGAAGAGACCCAGTACTTC. The chain couples TRBV19 to TRBJ2-5, with a weak D call TRBD2 (6 bases). The CDR3 length is 13 residues. Germline V gives CDR1 LNHDA, CDR2 SQIVND (reference sequence). Trimming took off 5 bases at V and 3 bases at J, with 10 bases between the two ends.

The chain uses TRBV28 and TRBJ1-5; D unresolved. Trimming cost V 5 bases and J 0 bases, with 11 bases left between them. This CDR3 has 15 residues. The germline gives CDR1 MDHEN, CDR2 SYDVKM. DNA of the CDR3: TGTGCCAGCAGTGCCTCCAGGAATAGCAATCAGCCCCAGCATTTT. Protein product: CASSASRNSNQPQHF.

The rearrangement joins TRBV2 to TRBJ2-2, with TRBD1 matching 8 bases. The CDR3 consists of 16 residues. After removal of 4 bases from V and 6 bases from J, the junction contained 10 bases not matched to a gene. From germline, CDR1 is SNHLY and CDR2 FYNNEI. CDR3: CASSGTWTGLAGELFF. DNA for the CDR3: TGTGCCAGCAGTGGCACTTGGACAGGGCTGGCCGGGGAGCTGTTTTTT.

CDR3 DNA: TGTGCCAGCAGCGAGGGGGCTAGTGGGACCCAGTACTTC. It is translated as CASSEGASGTQYF. V is TRBV9 and J is TRBJ2-5; TRBD1 matches at 7 bases. This CDR3 comprises 13 residues. The germline CDR1 and CDR2 sequences are SGDLS and YYNGEE. J gave up 7 bases and V 3 bases, and 6 bases lay outside the gene matches.

The chain employs TRBV6-5 and TRBJ1-5; TRBD1 might be the D (6 bases). The CDR3 is made up of 15 amino acids. V lost 4 bases and J lost 0, with 10 bases in between. Germline V gene lookup returns CDR1 MNHEY and CDR2 SVGAGI. The CDR3 bases are TGTGCCAGCAGTTCTCCGGACAGTAGCAATCAGCCCCAGCATTTT. It translates to CASSSPDSSNQPQHF.

The chain carries TRBV18 and TRBJ1-2; weak D call: TRBD1 (6 bases). Trimming shortened V by 3 bases and J by 2 bases, and 16 bases separated the two germline ends. The CDR3 is 16 amino acids. Per the germline V gene, CDR1 is KGHSH and CDR2 is LQKENI. CDR3 protein: CASSPETGPSNYGYTF. In DNA, the CDR3 is TGTGCCAGCTCACCGGAGACAGGCCCGTCAAACTATGGCTACACCTTC.

The J gene is TRBJ1-2, the V gene TRBV27; D remains ambiguous. Looked up from germline, CDR1 is MNHEY and CDR2 is SMNVEV (reference sequence). CDR3 length: 13 residues. Trimming took off 3 bases at V and 4 bases at J, with 9 bases between the two ends. CDR3 in amino acids: CASSLNSGYGYTF. In DNA, the CDR3 is TGTGCCAGCAGTTTGAATTCCGGCTATGGCTACACCTTC.

The CDR3 sequence is CASSVGHRDTQYF. CDR3 DNA: TGTGCCAGCAGCGTAGGGCACCGAGATACGCAGTATTTT. The chain has TRBV9 and TRBJ2-3, with D unresolved. Trimming pared 0 bases from V and 5 bases from J, leaving 7 bases between. CDR3 length: 13 amino acids. CDR1 is SGDLS and CDR2 is YYNGEE in the germline V gene.

In its sample, this clone was seen once. The chain links TRBV6-2 or TRBV6-3 to TRBJ2-2; unclear D gene. V lost 4 bases and J 7 bases, leaving 13 bases between the germline ends. The CDR3 covers 14 residues. Germline-derived CDR1 and CDR2 are MNHEY and SVGEGT. The CDR3 DNA is TGTGCCAGCAGTTCTTGGATTAGAGGCGGGGAGCTGTTTTTT. Its protein is CASSSWIRGGELFF.

This clone was counted between two and nine times. J is TRBJ1-5 and V is TRBV3-1 (or the pseudogene TRBV3-2), with D unresolved. Per germline, CDR1 LGHDT and CDR2 YNNKEL (reference sequence). The CDR3 runs 14 residues. V lost 0 bases to trimming and J lost 4 bases, with 7 bases between them. The CDR3 is CASSQDTGNQPQHF. The CDR3 coding sequence is TGTGCCAGCAGCCAAGATACGGGGAATCAGCCCCAGCATTTT.

The gene calls are TRBV4-3 and TRBJ2-6, with TRBD1 matching over 8 bases. Losses at the gene ends were 0 bases for V and 2 bases for J; bases not matched to a gene: 9. From germline, CDR1 is LGHNA and CDR2 YSLEER. This CDR3 comprises 19 residues. CDR3 sequence (DNA): TGCGCCAGCAGCCAAGAGCTACGGACAGGGCTGACTGGGGCCAACGTCCTGACTTTC. It translates to CASSQELRTGLTGANVLTF.